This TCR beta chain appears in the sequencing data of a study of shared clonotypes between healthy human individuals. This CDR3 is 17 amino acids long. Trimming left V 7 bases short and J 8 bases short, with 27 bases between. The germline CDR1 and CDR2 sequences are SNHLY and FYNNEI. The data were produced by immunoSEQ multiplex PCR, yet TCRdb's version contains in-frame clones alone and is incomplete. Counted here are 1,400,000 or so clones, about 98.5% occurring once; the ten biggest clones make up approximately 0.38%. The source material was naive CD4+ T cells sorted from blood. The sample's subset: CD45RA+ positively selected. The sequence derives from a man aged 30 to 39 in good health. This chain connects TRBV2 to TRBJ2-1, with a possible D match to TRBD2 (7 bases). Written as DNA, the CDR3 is TGTGCCAGCATTCCTACTGGGGGAGGGAGGGGGTTATATGAGCAGTTCTTC. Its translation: CASIPTGGGRGLYEQFF. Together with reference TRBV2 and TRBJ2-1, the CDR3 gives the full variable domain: EPEVTQTPSHQVTQMGQEVILRCVPISNHLYFYWYRQILGQKVEFLVSFYNNEISEKSEIFDDQFSVERPDGSNFTLKIRSTKLEDSAMYFCASIPTGGGRGLYEQFFGPGTRLTVL.